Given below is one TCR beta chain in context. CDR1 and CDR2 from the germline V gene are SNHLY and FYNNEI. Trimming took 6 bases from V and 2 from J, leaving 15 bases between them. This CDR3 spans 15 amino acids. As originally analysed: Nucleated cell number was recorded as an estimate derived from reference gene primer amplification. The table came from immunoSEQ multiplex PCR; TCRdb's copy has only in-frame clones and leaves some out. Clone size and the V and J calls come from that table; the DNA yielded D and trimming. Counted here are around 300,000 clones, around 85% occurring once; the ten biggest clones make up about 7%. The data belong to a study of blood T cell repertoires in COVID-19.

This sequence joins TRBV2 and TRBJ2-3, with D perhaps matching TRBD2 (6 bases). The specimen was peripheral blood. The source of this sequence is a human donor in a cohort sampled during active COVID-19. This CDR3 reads CASRGGRGSTDTQYF. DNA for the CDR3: TGTGCCAGCAGGGGGGGACGGGGGTCCACAGATACGCAGTATTTT.